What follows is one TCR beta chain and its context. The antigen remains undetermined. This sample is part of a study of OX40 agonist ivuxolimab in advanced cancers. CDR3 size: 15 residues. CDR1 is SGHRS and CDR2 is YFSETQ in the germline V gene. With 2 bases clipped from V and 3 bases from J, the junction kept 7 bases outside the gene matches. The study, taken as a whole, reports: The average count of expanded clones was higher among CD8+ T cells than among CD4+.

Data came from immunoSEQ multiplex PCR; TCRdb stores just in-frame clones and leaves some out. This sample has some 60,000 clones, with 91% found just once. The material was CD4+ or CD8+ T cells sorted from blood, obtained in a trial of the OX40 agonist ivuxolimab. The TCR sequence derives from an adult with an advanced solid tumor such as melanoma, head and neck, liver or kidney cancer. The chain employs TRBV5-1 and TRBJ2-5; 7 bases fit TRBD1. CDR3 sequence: CASSFATGIKETQYF. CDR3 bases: TGCGCCAGCAGCTTCGCGACAGGGATAAAAGAGACCCAGTACTTC.